What follows are 16 T cell receptor beta chains derived from one specimen sequenced in a study of CD8 T cells in Susac syndrome. Random hexamers were used to reverse transcribe an amount of about 0.45 to 1 ug RNA. TCRdb re-called the immunoSEQ multiplex PCR reads with MiXCR, one entry per CDR3 protein. Seen here are 150,000 to 190,000 distinct CDR3 sequences, less than 97% observed once, and the top ten hold 0.14% to 0.15%. Sample: CD8+ T cells from PBMCs. The receptors come from a human donor with multiple sclerosis.

This chain joins TRBV7-9 and TRBJ2-5; D tentatively reads TRBD1 or TRBD2 (5 bases each). V lost 4 bases and J 4 bases, leaving 10 bases between the germline ends. Per the germline V gene, CDR1 is SEHNR and CDR2 is FQNEAQ (reference sequence). The CDR3 has 13 residues. The CDR3 DNA sequence: TGTGCCAGCAGCTCTGGGACCACAGAGACCCAGTACTTC. This translates into CASSSGTTETQYF.

This clonotype was seen only a few times. The J gene is TRBJ2-3, the V gene TRBV19; D is uncertain. Trimming stripped 5 bases from V and 6 bases from J, with 9 bases between. Germline V lookup: CDR1 LNHDA, CDR2 SQIVND (reference sequence). CDR3 length: 12 amino acids. In nucleotides, the CDR3 is TGTGCCAGTAGTCTACGAGCTGATACGCAGTATTTT. Protein product: CASSLRADTQYF.

The chain joins TRBV7-9 to TRBJ2-7; the D gene could be TRBD1 or TRBD2 (5 bases each). Germline V gene data show CDR1 as SEHNR and CDR2 as FQNEAQ (reference sequence). Trimming took 1 base from V and 1 from J, leaving 14 bases between them. The CDR3 has 16 residues. The CDR3 protein is CASSLEGTGPSYEQYF. The CDR3 DNA follows: TGTGCCAGCAGCTTAGAAGGGACGGGTCCTTCCTACGAGCAGTACTTC. Supplemented by reference TRBV7-9 and TRBJ2-7, the full variable domain reads DTGVSQNPRHKITKRGQNVTFRCDPISEHNRLYWYRQTLGQGPEFLTYFQNEAQLEKSRLLSDRFSAERPKGSFSTLEIQRTEQGDSAMYLCASSLEGTGPSYEQYFGPGTRLTVT.

The rearrangement links TRBV29-1 to TRBJ2-7, with no clear D. The CDR3 extends over 14 amino acids. The germline gives CDR1 SQVTM, CDR2 ANQGSEA. V was pared by 0 bases and J by 1 base, with 10 bases between. CDR3 bases: TGCAGCGTTGAAGAGAGAGCAGGATCCTACGAGCAGTACTTC. Translating gives CSVEERAGSYEQYF.

The chain recombines TRBV7-8 with TRBJ2-7; D is ambiguous. CDR1 is SGHVS and CDR2 is FQNEAQ in the germline V gene. The V end lost 2 bases, the J end lost 2 bases, and 4 bases lay between the germline ends. This CDR3 comprises 12 residues. As DNA, the CDR3 is TGTGCCAGCAGCTTATATACCTACGAGCAGTACTTC. Translation gives CASSLYTYEQYF.

The rearrangement uses TRBV7-9 and TRBJ2-1; TRBD2 agrees at 7 bases. This CDR3 is built from 16 residues. CDR1 is SEHNR and CDR2 is FQNEAQ in the germline V gene (reference sequence). V was clipped by 8 bases and J by 4 bases; unmatched bases: 14. CDR3 amino acids: CASGPWRTREYNEQFF. The CDR3 DNA reads TGTGCCAGCGGCCCATGGCGGACTAGGGAATACAATGAGCAGTTCTTC.

This chain links TRBV12-3 or TRBV12-4 with TRBJ2-5; D is unresolved. Deletions cut 3 bases from V and 3 bases from J, with 11 bases between. The CDR3 is made up of 14 amino acids. The DNA for the CDR3 is TGTGCCAGCAGTTTCGTCTCTACCAAAGAGACCCAGTACTTC. It translates to CASSFVSTKETQYF.

The chain couples TRBV4-1 to TRBJ2-1; D remains unclear. This CDR3 has 13 amino acids. V was trimmed by 3 bases and J by 5 bases, leaving 8 bases between them. Germline-derived CDR1 and CDR2 are MGHRA and YSYEKL. CDR3 sequence: CASSQPYDNEQFF. CDR3 nucleotides: TGCGCCAGCAGCCAGCCGTACGACAATGAGCAGTTCTTC.

This chain uses TRBV13 with TRBJ2-3; D could derive from TRBD1 or TRBD2 (5 bases each). With 8 bases removed from V and 5 bases from J, the gap between germline ends came to 14 bases. The CDR3 is 13 residues long. CDR1 and CDR2 (germline): PRHDT, FYEKMQ (reference sequence). The CDR3 sequence is CASSPGSRDTQYF. The CDR3 nucleotides are TGTGCCAGCTCTCCAGGGAGCCGAGATACGCAGTATTTT.

This clonotype was seen a single time. The rearrangement joins TRBV7-2 to TRBJ2-2; D is perhaps TRBD1 (5 bases). V lost 7 bases, J lost 3 bases, and 18 bases lay in between. Germline CDR1 is SGHTA and CDR2 is FQGNSA. The CDR3 extends over 16 amino acids. In DNA, the CDR3 is TGTGCCAGCATCAAACAGGTGGAGACTTACACCGGGGAGCTGTTTTTT. Translation gives CASIKQVETYTGELFF.

This clonotype was seen a few times. The chain combines TRBV9 with TRBJ1-1; D is unclear. The CDR3 extends over 14 amino acids. Trimming stripped 0 bases from V and 5 bases from J, with 11 bases between. The germline CDR1 and CDR2 sequences are SGDLS and YYNGEE. For the CDR3, the DNA is TGTGCCAGCAGCGTAGCCTCTTTAGGGACTGAAGCTTTCTTT. Translating it yields CASSVASLGTEAFF.

The chain is built from TRBV6-4 and TRBJ2-2, with D perhaps TRBD2 (6 bases). The germline V gene has CDR1 MRHNA and CDR2 SNTAGT. Trimming pared 7 bases from V and 3 bases from J, leaving 9 bases between. The CDR3 loop spans 13 amino acids. CDR3 residues: CASKEGDTGELFF. The CDR3 nucleotides are TGTGCCAGCAAGGAGGGCGACACCGGGGAGCTGTTTTTT.

V gene TRBV19 combines with J gene TRBJ1-5; no firm D call. Deletions cut 5 bases from V and 4 bases from J, with 9 bases between. The germline gives CDR1 LNHDA, CDR2 SQIVND (reference sequence). This CDR3 spans 13 amino acids. CDR3 loop: CASSWSENQPQHF. DNA for the CDR3: TGTGCCAGTAGTTGGTCGGAGAATCAGCCCCAGCATTTT. The full variable domain, rest sourced from reference TRBV19 and TRBJ1-5, is DGGITQSPKYLFRKEGQNVTLSCEQNLNHDAMYWYRQDPGQGLRLIYYSQIVNDFQKGDIAEGYSVSREKKESFPLTVTSAQKNPTAFYLCASSWSENQPQHFGDGTRLSIL.

The chain combines TRBV30 with TRBJ2-7; D is perhaps TRBD1 or TRBD2 (5 bases each). Trimming stripped 3 bases from V and 5 bases from J, with 17 bases between. CDR1 and CDR2 from the germline V gene are GTSNPN and SVGIG (reference sequence). This CDR3 has 14 residues. The CDR3 protein is CAWRAGSGTNEQYF. In DNA, the CDR3 is TGTGCCTGGAGGGCCGGGTCCGGGACCAACGAGCAGTACTTC.

V and J are TRBV30 and TRBJ2-1; D not certain. This CDR3 region has 15 residues. Germline CDR1 and CDR2: GTSNPN and SVGIG (reference sequence). V lost 0 bases and J 0 bases, leaving 9 bases between the germline ends. CDR3 loop: CAWSVVESSYNEQFF. The CDR3 coding sequence is TGTGCCTGGAGTGTAGTGGAGAGCTCCTACAATGAGCAGTTCTTC.

The genes are TRBV5-1 and TRBJ2-2, with 7 bases that match TRBD1. This CDR3 is 15 amino acids long. CDR1 is SGHRS and CDR2 is YFSETQ in the germline V gene. Losses at the gene ends were 4 bases for V and 6 bases for J; bases not matched to a gene: 9. The CDR3 DNA reads as TGCGCCAGCAGCATCGACAGGGCTCGGGCCGGGGAGCTGTTTTTT. Translating it yields CASSIDRARAGELFF.